This passage covers 32 T cell receptor beta chains from one sample sequenced in a study of Ad26.COV2.S vaccination and SARS-CoV-2 variants. Treatment in this sample: some 20 received Ad26.COV2.S at low or high dose, single or two shots; 5 received placebo; per-sample allocation not given. The samples date from day 63 after the first vaccine or placebo injection. Produced via immunoSEQ multiplex PCR; TCRdb's table is partial and in-frame only. Of roughly 350,000 clones listed, 75% to 90% are singletons. The material was peripheral blood, obtained in a trial of Ad26.COV2.S vaccine versus placebo. These TCRs come from a person between 18 and 65 years old who received the Ad26.COV2.S COVID-19 vaccine or a placebo.

The chain employs TRBV2 and TRBJ1-5; D may be TRBD1 (6 bases). The CDR3 is 15 residues long. The germline CDR1 and CDR2 sequences are SNHLY and FYNNEI. Trimming left V 6 bases short and J 2 bases short, with 14 bases between. The chain's CDR3 is CASRDRTSGNQPQHF. DNA for the CDR3: TGTGCCAGCAGAGACAGGACTTCTGGCAATCAGCCCCAGCATTTT.

Concerning this clone: Distinct nucleotide sequences in the sample also encode this CDR3. The chain links TRBV18 to TRBJ2-7; a possible D gene is TRBD1 (5 bases). V shed 5 bases and J shed 3 bases, with 5 bases lying between them. From germline, CDR1 is KGHSH and CDR2 LQKENI. The CDR3 is 11 residues long. As DNA, the CDR3 is TGTGCCAGCTCAAGGGGCTACGAGCAGTACTTC. It codes for CASSRGYEQYF.

The chain combines TRBV5-4 with TRBJ1-6; D may be TRBD1 (5 bases). Trimming pared 0 bases from V and 13 bases from J, leaving 17 bases between. Germline-derived CDR1 and CDR2 are SGHNT and YYREEE (reference sequence). CDR3 length: 15 residues. CDR3 sequence: CASSLERQSPGPLHF. DNA of the CDR3: TGTGCCAGCAGCTTGGAACGACAGTCTCCTGGGCCCCTCCACTTT.

V is TRBV7-2 and J is TRBJ1-3, with D possibly TRBD1 on 6 matching bases. V lost 0 bases to trimming and J lost 2 bases, with 8 bases between them. This CDR3 is 15 amino acids long. Looked up from germline, CDR1 is SGHTA and CDR2 is FQGNSA. CDR3 sequence (DNA): TGTGCCAGCAGCTTAGCGGGACACCCTGGAAACACCATATATTTT. This encodes CASSLAGHPGNTIYF. Drawing the rest from reference TRBV7-2 and TRBJ1-3, the complete variable domain is GAGVSQSPSNKVTEKGKDVELRCDPISGHTALYWYRQSLGQGLEFLIYFQGNSAPDKSGLPSDRFSAERTGGSVSTLTIQRTQQEDSAVYLCASSLAGHPGNTIYFGEGSWLTVV.

This clone appeared once. V gene TRBV10-1 combines with J gene TRBJ2-7; 7 bases align to TRBD1. The CDR3 contains 14 residues. The germline gives CDR1 WNHNN, CDR2 SYGVQD (reference sequence). J lost 1 base, V lost 5 bases, and 5 bases had no gene match. CDR3 nucleotide sequence: TGCGCCAGCAGTCCGGGACAGAGTTCCTACGAGCAGTACTTC. It yields the protein CASSPGQSSYEQYF.

This clone was counted between two and nine times. This chain joins TRBV7-2 and TRBJ1-2; D might be TRBD1 (6 bases). The CDR3 runs 16 residues. The V end lost 1 base, the J end lost 8 bases, and 20 bases lay between the germline ends. CDR1 and CDR2 from the germline V gene are SGHTA and FQGNSA. The CDR3 region is CASSLDPDGGLLGYTF. The DNA of the CDR3 is TGTGCCAGCAGCTTAGACCCCGATGGGGGCTTACTGGGCTACACCTTC.

This chain uses TRBV15 with TRBJ2-2, with TRBD2 matching over 8 bases. The germline V gene encodes CDR1 LNHNV and CDR2 YYDKDF (reference sequence). Losses at the gene ends were 1 base for V and 2 bases for J; bases not matched to a gene: 9. There are 18 residues in the CDR3. The CDR3 is CATSRGSLLAANTGELFF. CDR3 DNA sequence: TGTGCCACCAGCAGAGGTTCCCTACTAGCGGCTAACACCGGGGAGCTGTTTTTT.

The chain couples TRBV5-4 to TRBJ2-1, with a tentative D call TRBD2 (6 bases). CDR3 size: 16 residues. Germline V lookup: CDR1 SGHNT, CDR2 YYREEE (reference sequence). V was cut by 3 bases and J by 7 bases, with 20 bases left in between. In nucleotides, the CDR3 is TGTGCCAGCAGCTCAAGAGTTGGGCGGGATGGGAATGAGCAGTTCTTC. It codes for CASSSRVGRDGNEQFF.

The sample holds one count of this clone. This chain connects TRBV27 to TRBJ1-2; TRBD1 is a possible D gene (5 bases). Deletions cut 0 bases from V and 8 bases from J, with 22 bases between. CDR1 is MNHEY, CDR2 SMNVEV, per germline (reference sequence). The CDR3 is made up of 17 amino acids. This chain's CDR3 is CASSLSGDSGPLAGYTF. The CDR3 region has the DNA TGTGCCAGCAGTTTATCGGGAGACAGCGGGCCCCTGGCGGGCTACACCTTC.

The gene calls are TRBV4-2 and TRBJ1-6; possible D gene TRBD1, 5 bases. From germline, CDR1 is LGHNA and CDR2 YNFKEQ. The CDR3 sequence is 14 residues long. The germline V and J ends were trimmed by 1 base and 10 bases, with 11 bases remaining between them. CDR3 sequence: CASSQAGGGSPLHF. In DNA form, the CDR3 reads TGTGCCAGCAGCCAAGCGGGTGGGGGATCACCCCTCCACTTT.

The chain recombines TRBV27 with TRBJ2-2; no firm D call. The CDR3 length is 12 residues. V was clipped by 2 bases and J by 4 bases, with 2 bases between them. In germline, CDR1 is MNHEY, CDR2 SMNVEV (reference sequence). CDR3: CASSLSTGELFF. The CDR3 DNA reads as TGTGCCAGCAGTTTAAGCACCGGGGAGCTGTTTTTT.

V and J are TRBV7-2 and TRBJ2-1; 14 nucleotides align to TRBD2. V gave up 1 base and J gave up 6 bases; unmatched junction bases: 11. CDR3 length: 19 amino acids. Germline V CDR1 and CDR2: SGHTA, FQGNSA. The CDR3 protein is CASSLDSTGTSGGRNEQFF. The CDR3, as DNA: TGTGCCAGCAGCTTAGATAGTACCGGGACTAGCGGGGGCCGCAATGAGCAGTTCTTC.

Concerning this clone itself: The sample has other DNA sequences that encode this CDR3 too. This chain uses TRBV7-2 with TRBJ2-3; no reliable D call. Trimming shortened V by 4 bases and J by 0 bases, and 5 bases separated the two germline ends. This CDR3 spans 13 amino acids. Per germline, CDR1 SGHTA and CDR2 FQGNSA. This CDR3 reads CASSSPSTDTQYF. The CDR3, as DNA: TGTGCCAGCAGCTCCCCGAGCACAGATACGCAGTATTTT.

J is TRBJ2-3 and V is TRBV7-2, with 10 bases fitting TRBD2. This CDR3 has 16 amino acids. V dropped 5 bases and J dropped 6; count of bases not matched to a gene: 11. The germline V gene encodes CDR1 SGHTA and CDR2 FQGNSA. Here the CDR3 reads CASSRSPSGGTDTQYF. The CDR3 region has the DNA TGTGCCAGCAGCCGGAGCCCTAGCGGGGGTACCGATACGCAGTATTTT.

The rearrangement joins TRBV7-2 to TRBJ1-4; possible D gene TRBD1, 5 bases. The length of the CDR3 is 15 residues. Germline values: CDR1 SGHTA, CDR2 FQGNSA. V lost 0 bases, J lost 7 bases, and 12 bases lay in between. The CDR3 nucleotides are TGTGCCAGCAGCTTAGCAGCAGGGTTAGGTGAAAAACTGTTTTTT. It is translated as CASSLAAGLGEKLFF.

Points on this clone: This probably arose from a read error, given a far larger clone one base away. The CDR3 DNA follows: TGTGCCAGCAGTTTAGGCTACGAGCAGTACTTC. Residues: CASSLGYEQYF. The rearrangement links TRBV12-3 or TRBV12-4 to TRBJ2-7; unclear D gene. This CDR3 region has 11 residues. V lost 1 base, J lost 3 bases, and 1 base lay in between.

This sequence joins TRBV6-5 and TRBJ1-1, with D uncertain. Trimming took off 6 bases at V and 6 bases at J, with 11 bases between the two ends. There are 12 residues in the CDR3. The V gene's germline CDR1 is MNHEY and CDR2 SVGAGI. Written as DNA, the CDR3 is TGTGCCAGCAGACTCCTAAGGCCTGAAGCTTTCTTT. Translated, it gives CASRLLRPEAFF.

CDR3 nucleotides: TGTGCCAGCAGCCCGCGTAACTATGGCTACACCTTC. Its translation is CASSPRNYGYTF. This chain joins TRBV7-2 and TRBJ1-2; D is ambiguous. Trimming took 5 bases from V and 1 from J, leaving 5 bases between them. The CDR3 is 12 residues long. From germline, CDR1 is SGHTA and CDR2 FQGNSA.

In its sample, this clone was seen once. The V gene is TRBV12-3 or TRBV12-4, the J gene TRBJ2-7; the D gene is possibly TRBD1 (5 bases). The V and J ends lost 8 bases and 0 bases respectively, with 11 bases between them. The CDR3 extends over 13 amino acids. The CDR3: CASSQGRSYEQYF. Written as DNA, the CDR3 is TGTGCCAGCTCGCAGGGCCGCTCCTACGAGCAGTACTTC.

This clone occurred once. The V and J genes are TRBV7-3 and TRBJ2-5; D is undetermined. Germline-derived CDR1 and CDR2 are SGHTA and FQGTGA. The CDR3 is made up of 13 amino acids. V was clipped by 2 bases and J by 2 bases, with 6 bases between them. CDR3 DNA: TGTGCCAGCAGCTTAGGCGAGCAAGAGACCCAGTACTTC. Translation gives CASSLGEQETQYF.

The chain is built from TRBV29-1 and TRBJ1-1; tentatively, D is TRBD1 (6 bases). The CDR3 consists of 13 residues. V lost 4 bases and J lost 1, with 10 bases in between. Looked up from germline, CDR1 is SQVTM and CDR2 is ANQGSEA. The CDR3 sequence is CSVARDTNTEAFF. CDR3 sequence (DNA): TGCAGCGTTGCCCGGGACACGAACACTGAAGCTTTCTTT.

This clone turned up a few times. The chain employs TRBV7-2 and TRBJ1-2; weak D call: TRBD1 (5 bases). There are 16 residues in the CDR3. V lost 5 bases, J lost 4 bases, and 20 bases lay in between. The germline V gene encodes CDR1 SGHTA and CDR2 FQGNSA. The CDR3 region has the DNA TGTGCCAGCAGCGGGGGGTCGGGACCCCACCTCTATGGCTACACCTTC. It encodes CASSGGSGPHLYGYTF.

J is TRBJ2-3 and V is TRBV7-2; possible D gene TRBD2, 5 bases. The length of the CDR3 is 15 residues. The germline V gene encodes CDR1 SGHTA and CDR2 FQGNSA. Trimming left V 5 bases short and J 2 bases short, with 14 bases between. This CDR3 reads CASSGLSGVTDTQYF. The CDR3 DNA follows: TGTGCCAGCAGCGGGCTTTCCGGGGTCACAGATACGCAGTATTTT. The variable domain in full, with the rest retrieved from reference TRBV7-2 and TRBJ2-3, is GAGVSQSPSNKVTEKGKDVELRCDPISGHTALYWYRQSLGQGLEFLIYFQGNSAPDKSGLPSDRFSAERTGGSVSTLTIQRTQQEDSAVYLCASSGLSGVTDTQYFGPGTRLTVL.

V and J are TRBV6-1 and TRBJ1-5, with D possibly matching TRBD1 (6 bases). CDR1 and CDR2 (germline): MNHNS, SASEGT. V lost 4 bases to trimming and J lost 2 bases, with 15 bases between them. The CDR3 consists of 16 residues. The chain's CDR3 is CASSARTVNGNQPQHF. CDR3 sequence (DNA): TGTGCCAGCAGTGCGCGGACAGTTAATGGCAATCAGCCCCAGCATTTT.

This chain links TRBV3-1 (or the pseudogene TRBV3-2) with TRBJ2-7; D is possibly TRBD2 (5 bases). Deletions cut 1 base from V and 0 bases from J, with 10 bases between. This CDR3 has 15 amino acids. CDR1 is LGHDT, CDR2 YNNKEL, per germline (reference sequence). The CDR3 sequence: CASSQVAGSSYEQYF. CDR3 coding DNA: TGTGCCAGCAGCCAAGTTGCGGGTAGCTCCTACGAGCAGTACTTC.

The chain recombines TRBV11-3 with TRBJ2-2; D is unresolved. The length of the CDR3 is 15 residues. The germline V gene has CDR1 SGHNT and CDR2 YENEEA. Trimming removed 1 base from V and 0 bases from J, with 6 bases in between. CDR3 DNA: TGTGCCAGCAGCTTAGGACGGACGAACACCGGGGAGCTGTTTTTT. Protein product: CASSLGRTNTGELFF.

The rearrangement joins TRBV28 to TRBJ2-3; D ambiguous. Trimming removed 2 bases from V and 5 bases from J, with 20 bases in between. Germline V gene data show CDR1 as MDHEN and CDR2 as SYDVKM. CDR3 length: 17 amino acids. CDR3 in DNA: TGTGCCAGCAGTTTAACAGTCGCATACTCGGTTGGAGATACGCAGTATTTT. Translating gives CASSLTVAYSVGDTQYF.

The rearrangement joins TRBV6-5 to TRBJ1-6; D remains unclear. V lost 2 bases to trimming and J lost 10 bases, with 12 bases between them. The CDR3 has 14 residues. CDR1 is MNHEY, CDR2 SVGAGI, per germline. CDR3 in DNA: TGTGCCAGCAGTTACCGAATGCCGCCATCACCCCTCCACTTT. It yields the protein CASSYRMPPSPLHF.

The rearrangement joins TRBV6-5 to TRBJ2-7, with 7 bases that match TRBD2. Unmatched junction bases numbered 13, after V lost 6 bases and J lost 5 bases. Germline V gene sequence: CDR1 MNHEY, CDR2 SVGAGI. CDR3 size: 15 residues. The CDR3 region is CASRLMGEGVDEQYF. The CDR3 DNA follows: TGTGCCAGCAGATTGATGGGGGAGGGCGTGGACGAGCAGTACTTC.

As for this clone: Different DNA sequences within this sample yield the same CDR3. The V call is TRBV5-1, the J call TRBJ2-1; TRBD2 matches at 9 bases. Germline V gene data show CDR1 as SGHRS and CDR2 as YFSETQ. The CDR3 runs to 15 residues. V dropped 0 bases and J dropped 2; count of bases not matched to a gene: 0. The DNA of the CDR3 is TGCGCCAGCAGCTTGGGACTAGCGGCCTACAATGAGCAGTTCTTC. As protein: CASSLGLAAYNEQFF.

This clone was seen once. The chain links TRBV5-6 to TRBJ1-2; D unresolved. Trimming cost V 0 bases and J 0 bases, with 12 bases left between them. The CDR3 covers 16 residues. CDR1 SGHDT and CDR2 YYEEEE come from the germline V gene. The CDR3 bases are TGTGCCAGCAGCTTGGCTGGCAGGAGAACTAACTATGGCTACACCTTC. This sequence encodes CASSLAGRRTNYGYTF.

As regards this clone: Since a much larger clone is just one base distant, this may be a read error. The same CDR3 is also encoded by other DNA sequences in this sample. This chain uses TRBV12-3 or TRBV12-4 with TRBJ1-5; unclear D gene. V lost 11 bases, J lost 2 bases, and 7 bases lay in between. CDR3 length: 11 amino acids. The CDR3 nucleotides are TGTGCCCCCCAAGGCAATCAGCCCCAGCATTTT. Translating it yields CAPQGNQPQHF.